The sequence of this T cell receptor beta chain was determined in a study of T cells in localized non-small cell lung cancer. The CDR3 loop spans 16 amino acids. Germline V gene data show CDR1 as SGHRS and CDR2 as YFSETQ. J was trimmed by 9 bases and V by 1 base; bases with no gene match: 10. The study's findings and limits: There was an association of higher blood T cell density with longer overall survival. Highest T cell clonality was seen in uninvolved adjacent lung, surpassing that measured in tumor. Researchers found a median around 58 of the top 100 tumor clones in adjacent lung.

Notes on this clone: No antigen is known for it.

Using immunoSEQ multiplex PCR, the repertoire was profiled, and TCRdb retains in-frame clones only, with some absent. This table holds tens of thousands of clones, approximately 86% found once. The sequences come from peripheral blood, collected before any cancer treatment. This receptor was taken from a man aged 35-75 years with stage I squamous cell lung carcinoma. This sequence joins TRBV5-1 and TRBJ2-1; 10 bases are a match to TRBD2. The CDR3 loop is CASSLTPAGGPSEQFF. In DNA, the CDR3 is TGCGCCAGCAGCTTGACCCCAGCGGGGGGGCCAAGTGAGCAGTTCTTC. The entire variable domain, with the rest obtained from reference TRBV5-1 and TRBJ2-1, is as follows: KAGVTQTPRYLIKTRGQQVTLSCSPISGHRSVSWYQQTPGQGLQFLFEYFSETQRNKGNFPGRFSGRQFSNSRSEMNVSTLELGDSALYLCASSLTPAGGPSEQFFGPGTRLTVL.